This TCR beta chain was sequenced for a study of cytomegalovirus exposure and HLA in healthy donors. Study summary: An earlier analysis identified approximately 110 million unique TCR beta sequences in about 179 million T cells. Points from the study as a whole: An analysis that was carried out later associated 15,000 to 20,000 TCR beta sequences with HLA alleles at 0.05 false discovery rate.

The donors were healthy bone marrow donors. A single count supports this clone. The antigen is undetermined. Primers for the PCR totalled 60 Vbeta and 13 Jbeta. Methods used by the authors: It was a later analysis that counted about 80 million unique TCR beta chains, of which some 10 million were shared. Only in-frame clones appear in the TCRdb table, and some are missing; sequencing was by immunoSEQ multiplex PCR. V, J and clone size were drawn from that table, and D and trimming were deduced from the DNA. Among more than 90,000 clones listed, roughly three quarters were seen once. From germline, CDR1 is SQVTM and CDR2 ANQGSEA. With 6 bases removed from V and 5 bases from J, the gap between germline ends came to 20 bases. The CDR3 covers 15 residues.

Sequenced sample: PBMCs. The chain uses TRBV29-1 and TRBJ2-1, with D tentatively TRBD2 (7 bases). The sequence was collected from a woman aged 55-70 years in good health and CMV-seronegative. CDR3 bases: TGCAGCGTACAAGTCGAGGGGGGGGTAAACAATGAGCAGTTCTTC. Amino acid sequence: CSVQVEGGVNNEQFF.